Following are 30 T cell receptor beta chains from one sample sequenced in a study of CD8+CD57+ T cells in acquired aplastic anemia. Only patients with CD8+CD57+ cell expansion on flow cytometry were chosen for sequencing. Genomic DNA was employed as the template in profiling TCR beta VDJ and CDR3. TCRdb re-derived calls from the reads in MiXCR, one entry per CDR3 protein. The sample includes more than 150,000 distinct CDR3 sequences, around 50% of them seen just once. Sequenced input: sorted CD4+, CD8+, or CD8+CD57+ T cells (not recorded which) from PBMCs. The receptors stem from a human donor with aplastic anemia.

Comments on this clonotype: Sequence at one end of the junction differs from germline and may be a read error. The rearrangement uses TRBV10-3 and TRBJ2-2; TRBD2 is a possible D gene (7 bases). This CDR3 comprises 14 residues. Germline V lookup: CDR1 ENHRY, CDR2 SYGVKD. The chain's CDR3 is CAISGGGGSGEPFF. As DNA, the CDR3 is TGTGCCATCAGCGGAGGGGGGGGGTCCGGGGAGCCGTTTTTT.

About this clonotype: A read error may account for a junction end that differs from germline. The chain joins TRBV7-7 to TRBJ2-7; the match to TRBD2 covers 7 bases. Germline V gene lookup returns CDR1 SSHAT and CDR2 FNYEAQ (reference sequence). The CDR3 covers 15 residues. The CDR3: CASSLGPGLSYEQYF. Here the CDR3 DNA reads TGTGCTAGCAGCTTAGGCCCGGGACTATCCTACGAGCAGTACTTC.

This clonotype was counted ten times or more. The rearrangement uses TRBV12-3 or TRBV12-4 and TRBJ1-6; no clear D gene. V was trimmed by 5 bases and J by 6 bases, leaving 11 bases between them. The CDR3 consists of 14 residues. The DNA for the CDR3 is TGTGCCAGCAGTGTGGACTTTCGTAATTCACCCCTCCACTTT. This gives the protein CASSVDFRNSPLHF.

This clonotype was observed at least ten times. The V and J genes are TRBV12-3 or TRBV12-4 and TRBJ1-1; no clear D. This CDR3 comprises 13 residues. With 5 bases removed from V and 3 bases from J, the gap between germline ends came to 10 bases. CDR3 sequence reads: CASSPVRDTEAFF. CDR3 coding DNA: TGTGCCAGCAGTCCCGTAAGGGACACTGAAGCTTTCTTT.

The genes are TRBV7-2 and TRBJ1-5; D not resolved. Germline V gene sequence: CDR1 SGHTA, CDR2 FQGNSA. CDR3 length equals 12 residues. V was trimmed by 5 bases and J by 11 bases, leaving 13 bases between them. The CDR3 reads CASSPFKGAQHF. The CDR3 DNA is TGTGCCAGCAGCCCTTTCAAGGGAGCCCAGCATTTT.

V gene TRBV7-8 combines with J gene TRBJ2-1; D is perhaps TRBD2 (5 bases). Per germline, CDR1 SGHVS and CDR2 FQNEAQ. The CDR3 length is 15 residues. V was pared by 3 bases and J by 2 bases, with 11 bases between. The CDR3 spells CASSLMAEAYNEQFF. The CDR3 DNA reads TGTGCCAGCAGCTTGATGGCGGAGGCCTACAATGAGCAGTTCTTC.

There are many counts of this clonotype. This sequence joins TRBV2 and TRBJ2-5, with 9 bases that match TRBD1. The CDR3 contains 15 residues. Unmatched junction bases numbered 6, after V lost 6 bases and J lost 1 base. Germline V gene data show CDR1 as SNHLY and CDR2 as FYNNEI. For the CDR3, the DNA is TGTGCCAGCAGGGCCGGGACAGGGATCCAAGAGACCCAGTACTTC. Its translation: CASRAGTGIQETQYF.

J is TRBJ2-5 and V is TRBV15, with TRBD1 matching 7 bases. The CDR3 sequence is 14 residues long. V lost 6 bases and J lost 7; bases outside the gene matches: 11. The germline V gene encodes CDR1 LNHNV and CDR2 YYDKDF (reference sequence). The CDR3 bases are TGTGCCACCAGTCCTGACAGGGTATCTGGGACCCAGTACTTC. As protein: CATSPDRVSGTQYF.

Many counts were recorded for this clonotype. V usage is TRBV2 and J usage is TRBJ1-1; a weak D match, TRBD1 (5 bases). This CDR3 is built from 12 residues. Germline CDR1 SNHLY, CDR2 FYNNEI. Trimming pared 7 bases from V and 7 bases from J, leaving 13 bases between. The CDR3, as DNA: TGTGCCAGCAATCGCAGGGCCCTTGAAGCTTTCTTT. This sequence encodes CASNRRALEAFF.

A remark on this clonotype: A much more abundant neighbour one base away suggests this may be a read error. The CDR3 DNA sequence: TGTGCCAGCAGCCTTGGTGGCCCGGATACCGGGGAGCTGTTTTTT. Its translation is CASSLGGPDTGELFF. The chain has TRBV5-5 and TRBJ2-2; D unclear. Germline V lookup: CDR1 SGHKS, CDR2 YYEKEE (reference sequence). The CDR3 contains 15 residues. V was shortened by 4 bases and J by 5 bases, with 15 bases between the two germline ends.

At least ten counts were recorded for this clonotype. The gene calls are TRBV14 and TRBJ1-2; TRBD1 matches 10 bases. The CDR3 is 15 amino acids. Looked up from germline, CDR1 is SGHDN and CDR2 is FVKESK. V shed 4 bases, J shed 4 bases, and the junction held 6 bases outside the gene matches. The CDR3 spells CASSLPGTGAYGYTF. The DNA of the CDR3 is TGTGCCAGCAGCCTTCCCGGGACAGGGGCCTATGGCTACACCTTC.

The rearrangement uses TRBV19 and TRBJ2-7; D gene uncertain. Trimming shortened V by 3 bases and J by 2 bases, and 5 bases separated the two germline ends. This CDR3 has 12 amino acids. Germline CDR1 is LNHDA and CDR2 is SQIVND (reference sequence). CDR3 residues: CASSIPPYEQYF. The DNA of the CDR3 is TGTGCCAGTAGTATTCCCCCCTACGAGCAGTACTTC. The whole variable domain, remainder taken from reference TRBV19 and TRBJ2-7, is DGGITQSPKYLFRKEGQNVTLSCEQNLNHDAMYWYRQDPGQGLRLIYYSQIVNDFQKGDIAEGYSVSREKKESFPLTVTSAQKNPTAFYLCASSIPPYEQYFGPGTRLTVT.

The V and J genes are TRBV2 and TRBJ1-4; D unresolved. This CDR3 has 13 residues. Germline CDR1 is SNHLY and CDR2 is FYNNEI. Trimming cost V 2 bases and J 8 bases, with 9 bases left between them. Written as DNA, the CDR3 is TGTGCCAGCAGTGAAACTAGGACCGAAAAACTGTTTTTT. It is translated as CASSETRTEKLFF.

The chain recombines TRBV5-1 with TRBJ2-7; weak D call: TRBD1 (6 bases). CDR3 length: 15 amino acids. Looked up from germline, CDR1 is SGHRS and CDR2 is YFSETQ. V was clipped by 0 bases and J by 1 base, with 11 bases between them. This CDR3 reads CASSLEQGISYEQYF. CDR3 in DNA: TGCGCCAGCAGCTTGGAACAGGGCATATCCTACGAGCAGTACTTC.

The rearrangement joins TRBV11-3 to TRBJ1-2, with 9 positions matching TRBD1. CDR1 SGHNT and CDR2 YENEEA come from the germline V gene. The junction had 6 bases not matched to a gene; V was cut back by 6 bases and J by 4 bases. The CDR3 is made up of 14 amino acids. For the CDR3, the DNA is TGTGCCAGCAGAACCGGGACAGGGTCCTATGGCTACACCTTC. Its translation: CASRTGTGSYGYTF.

The gene calls are TRBV13 and TRBJ2-5, with D perhaps being TRBD1 or TRBD2 (6 bases each). From germline, CDR1 is PRHDT and CDR2 FYEKMQ (reference sequence). V dropped 6 bases and J dropped 2 bases, with 10 bases sitting between them. The CDR3 length is 13 residues. CDR3 sequence reads: CASREGEQETQYF. CDR3 nucleotide sequence: TGTGCCAGCAGGGAGGGGGAGCAAGAGACCCAGTACTTC.

This clonotype turned up a few times. Compared with germline, one end of the junction differs, possibly owing to a read error. CDR3 nucleotides: TGTGCTAGCAGCTTAGGGGACCAAGAGACCCAGTACTTC. It is translated as CASSLGDQETQYF. V gene TRBV7-7 combines with J gene TRBJ2-5, with D possibly matching TRBD1 (5 bases). This CDR3 has 13 amino acids. The germline CDR1 and CDR2 sequences are SSHAT and FNYEAQ (reference sequence).

This clonotype showed up many times. The chain combines TRBV5-8 with TRBJ2-7; 9 nucleotides align to TRBD2. This CDR3 contains 15 residues. Germline values: CDR1 SGHTS, CDR2 YDEGEE. The V and J ends lost 4 bases and 2 bases, in that order; junction bases with no gene match: 7. CDR3 protein: CASSRGTSPTYEQYF. The CDR3 nucleotides read TGTGCCAGCAGCCGCGGGACTAGCCCTACCTACGAGCAGTACTTC. Complete variable domain (other parts from reference TRBV5-8 and TRBJ2-7): EAGVTQSPTHLIKTRGQQATLRCSPISGHTSVYWYQQALGLGLQFLLWYDEGEERNRGNFPPRFSGRQFPNYSSELNVNALELEDSALYLCASSRGTSPTYEQYFGPGTRLTVT.

This sequence joins TRBV6-2 or TRBV6-3 and TRBJ2-1; D unresolved. V lost 3 bases and J lost 2, with 14 bases in between. Germline V gene data show CDR1 as MNHEY and CDR2 as SVGEGT. The CDR3 is made up of 16 amino acids. The CDR3 region is CASSYGLISPYNEQFF. Here the CDR3 DNA reads TGTGCCAGCAGTTATGGGTTGATCTCCCCCTACAATGAGCAGTTCTTC.

This clonotype showed up many times. The V gene is TRBV5-1, the J gene TRBJ2-6; D unclear. Germline lookup yields CDR1 SGHRS and CDR2 YFSETQ. V was pared by 6 bases and J by 0 bases, with 10 bases between. This CDR3 contains 15 residues. CDR3 amino acids: CASKVGYSGANVLTF. In DNA form, the CDR3 reads TGCGCCAGCAAGGTGGGATACTCTGGGGCCAACGTCCTGACTTTC.

This chain uses TRBV9 with TRBJ1-1, with no clear D. Germline V gene data show CDR1 as SGDLS and CDR2 as YYNGEE. The CDR3 spans 16 residues. V was clipped by 2 bases and J by 1 base, with 15 bases between them. Here the CDR3 DNA reads TGTGCCAGCAGCGTTGGCCGGTTCGGGCAGAACACTGAAGCTTTCTTT. It yields the protein CASSVGRFGQNTEAFF. The variable domain in full, with the rest retrieved from reference TRBV9 and TRBJ1-1, is DSGVTQTPKHLITATGQRVTLRCSPRSGDLSVYWYQQSLDQGLQFLIQYYNGEERAKGNILERFSAQQFPDLHSELNLSSLELGDSALYFCASSVGRFGQNTEAFFGQGTRLTVV.

There are many counts of this clonotype. This sequence may be a read error, since a much larger clone differs from it by one base. The chain couples TRBV10-3 to TRBJ2-7; TRBD1 aligns across 9 bases. CDR3 size: 14 residues. J was trimmed by 8 bases and V by 5 bases; bases with no gene match: 10. Per the germline V gene, CDR1 is ENHRY and CDR2 is SYGVKD. CDR3 residues: CAISWDRVNYKQYF. CDR3 sequence (DNA): TGTGCCATCAGTTGGGACAGGGTGAATTACAAGCAGTACTTC.

This clonotype was recorded a few times. J is TRBJ2-1 and V is TRBV7-9, with a tentative D call TRBD1 (5 bases). In germline, CDR1 is SEHNR, CDR2 FQNEAQ (reference sequence). There are 13 residues in the CDR3. V lost 6 bases and J 0 bases, leaving 6 bases between the germline ends. The CDR3 DNA reads TGTGCCAGCAGAGGGGTCTCCTACAATGAGCAGTTCTTC. This sequence encodes CASRGVSYNEQFF. Variable domain in full (rest from reference TRBV7-9 and TRBJ2-1): DTGVSQNPRHKITKRGQNVTFRCDPISEHNRLYWYRQTLGQGPEFLTYFQNEAQLEKSRLLSDRFSAERPKGSFSTLEIQRTEQGDSAMYLCASRGVSYNEQFFGPGTRLTVL.

The chain links TRBV7-9 to TRBJ2-5, with 7 positions matching TRBD1. After removal of 5 bases from V and 5 bases from J, the junction contained 5 bases not matched to a gene. CDR1 SEHNR and CDR2 FQNEAQ come from the germline V gene (reference sequence). The CDR3 is 13 amino acids. CDR3 residues: CASSPGQDETQYF. CDR3 in DNA: TGTGCCAGCAGCCCAGGACAGGATGAGACCCAGTACTTC.

The chain is built from TRBV19 and TRBJ1-1; D is perhaps TRBD1 (5 bases). This CDR3 contains 14 residues. V lost 4 bases to trimming and J lost 9 bases, with 18 bases between them. Germline loops: CDR1 LNHDA, CDR2 SQIVND (reference sequence). The CDR3 nucleotides read TGTGCCAGTAGTACCCGGGACCCTTTGTTTCAAGCTTTCTTT. The encoded protein is CASSTRDPLFQAFF.

On this clonotype itself: A much larger clone lies a single base off, so this may be a read error. The rearrangement joins TRBV11-2 to TRBJ2-7; 11 bases fit TRBD2. J gave up 7 bases and V 0 bases, and 5 bases lay outside the gene matches. CDR3 length: 15 amino acids. Germline CDR1 is SGHAT and CDR2 is FQNNGV. CDR3 sequence reads: CASSLDSGGATEQYF. The CDR3 region has the DNA TGTGCCAGCAGCTTAGATAGCGGGGGGGCGACTGAGCAGTACTTC.

The sample holds many counts of this clonotype. The rearrangement links TRBV11-2 to TRBJ2-2; 15 bases line up with TRBD2. Germline CDR1 reads SGHAT; CDR2 reads FQNNGV. V dropped 4 bases and J dropped 5; count of bases not matched to a gene: 8. The CDR3 has 18 amino acids. The CDR3 sequence is CASSSGLAGGPGTGELFF. The CDR3 coding sequence is TGTGCCAGCAGCTCCGGACTAGCGGGGGGGCCGGGGACCGGGGAGCTGTTTTTT.

The rearrangement joins TRBV20-1 to TRBJ2-1; D is perhaps TRBD2 (6 bases). The germline gives CDR1 DFQATT, CDR2 SNEGSKA (reference sequence). Between the trimmed V and J ends, which lost 4 bases and 6 bases, there was a span of 13 bases. CDR3 length equals 13 residues. CDR3 DNA: TGCAGTGCTATGGAGACTAGGCCCAATGAGCAGTTCTTC. Protein sequence: CSAMETRPNEQFF.

This clonotype was detected many times. V gene TRBV6-1 combines with J gene TRBJ2-7; D gene unclear. CDR1 is MNHNS, CDR2 SASEGT, per germline. V dropped 6 bases and J dropped 3 bases, with 9 bases sitting between them. This CDR3 is built from 12 residues. The CDR3 region has the DNA TGTGCCAGCAGACAGACGAACTACGAGCAGTACTTC. Protein product: CASRQTNYEQYF.

Details on this clonotype: Germline is not matched at one junction end, which may reflect a read error. This rearrangement joins TRBV14 to TRBJ2-3; a possible D gene is TRBD2 (5 bases). Germline V lookup: CDR1 SGHDN, CDR2 FVKESK. The CDR3 has 13 residues. CDR3 DNA sequence: TGTGCCAGCAGCCAGGCTATCCGGGATATGCAGTATTTT. Its protein is CASSQAIRDMQYF.